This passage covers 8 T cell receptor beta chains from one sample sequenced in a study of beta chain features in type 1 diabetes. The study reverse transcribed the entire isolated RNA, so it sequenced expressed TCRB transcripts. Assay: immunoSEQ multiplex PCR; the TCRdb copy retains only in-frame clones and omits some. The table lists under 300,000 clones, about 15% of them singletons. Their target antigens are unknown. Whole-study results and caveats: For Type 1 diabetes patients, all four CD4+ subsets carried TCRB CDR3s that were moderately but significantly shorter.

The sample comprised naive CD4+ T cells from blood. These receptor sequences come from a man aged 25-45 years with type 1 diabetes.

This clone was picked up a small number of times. CDR3 in DNA: TGTGCCAGCAGTCTCGGCGGGATGAACACCGGGGAGCTGTTTTTT. Its translation: CASSLGGMNTGELFF. The rearrangement uses TRBV2 and TRBJ2-2, with D perhaps TRBD2 (6 bases). The CDR3 consists of 15 residues. Between the trimmed V and J ends, which lost 5 bases and 1 base, there was a span of 11 bases. CDR1 is SNHLY and CDR2 is FYNNEI in the germline V gene.

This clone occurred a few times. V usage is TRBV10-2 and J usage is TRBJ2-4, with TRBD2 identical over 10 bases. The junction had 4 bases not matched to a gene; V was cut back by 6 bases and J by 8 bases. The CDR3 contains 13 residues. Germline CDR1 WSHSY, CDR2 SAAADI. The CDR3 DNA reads TGCGCCAGCAGCCCTAGCGGGAGACACATTCAGTACTTC. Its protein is CASSPSGRHIQYF.

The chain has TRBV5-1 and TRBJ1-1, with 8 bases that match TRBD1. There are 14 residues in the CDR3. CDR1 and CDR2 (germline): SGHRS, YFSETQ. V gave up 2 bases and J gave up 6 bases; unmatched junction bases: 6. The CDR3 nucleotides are TGCGCCAGCAGCTTAGAGACAGGGGCGTCTGAAGCTTTCTTT. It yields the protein CASSLETGASEAFF.

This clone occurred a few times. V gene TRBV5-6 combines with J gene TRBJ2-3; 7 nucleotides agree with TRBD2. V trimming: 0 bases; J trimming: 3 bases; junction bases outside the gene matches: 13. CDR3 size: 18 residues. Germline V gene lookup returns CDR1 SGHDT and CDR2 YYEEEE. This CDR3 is CASSLVASGRKSTDTQYF. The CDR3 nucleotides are TGTGCCAGCAGCTTGGTGGCTAGCGGTCGCAAGAGTACAGATACGCAGTATTTT. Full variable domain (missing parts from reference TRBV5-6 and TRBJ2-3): DAGVTQSPTHLIKTRGQQVTLRCSPKSGHDTVSWYQQALGQGPQFIFQYYEEEERQRGNFPDRFSGHQFPNYSSELNVNALLLGDSALYLCASSLVASGRKSTDTQYFGPGTRLTVL.

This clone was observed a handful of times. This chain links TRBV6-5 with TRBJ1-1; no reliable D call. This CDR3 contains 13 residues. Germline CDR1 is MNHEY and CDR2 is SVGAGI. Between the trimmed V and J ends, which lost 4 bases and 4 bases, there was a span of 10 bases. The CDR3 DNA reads TGTGCCAGCAGTTGGGCCGCGCTCACTGAAGCTTTCTTT. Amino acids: CASSWAALTEAFF.

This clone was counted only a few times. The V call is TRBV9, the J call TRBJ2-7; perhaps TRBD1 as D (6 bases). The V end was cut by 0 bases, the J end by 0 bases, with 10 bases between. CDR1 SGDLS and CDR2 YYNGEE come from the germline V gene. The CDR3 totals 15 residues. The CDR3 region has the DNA TGTGCCAGCAGCGTAGATACAGGGAGCTCCTACGAGCAGTACTTC. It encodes CASSVDTGSSYEQYF.

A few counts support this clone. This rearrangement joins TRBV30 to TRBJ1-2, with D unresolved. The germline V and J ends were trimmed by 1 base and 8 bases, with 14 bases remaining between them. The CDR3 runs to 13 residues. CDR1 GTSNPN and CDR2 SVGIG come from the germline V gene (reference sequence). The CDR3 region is CAWSASRTEGYTF. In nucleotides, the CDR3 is TGTGCCTGGAGTGCCTCTAGGACTGAGGGCTACACCTTC. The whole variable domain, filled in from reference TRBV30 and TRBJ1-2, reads SQTIHQWPATLVQPVGSPLSLECTVEGTSNPNLYWYRQAAGRGLQLLFYSVGIGQISSEVPQNLSASRPQDRQFILSSKKLLLSDSGFYLCAWSASRTEGYTFGSGTRLTVV.

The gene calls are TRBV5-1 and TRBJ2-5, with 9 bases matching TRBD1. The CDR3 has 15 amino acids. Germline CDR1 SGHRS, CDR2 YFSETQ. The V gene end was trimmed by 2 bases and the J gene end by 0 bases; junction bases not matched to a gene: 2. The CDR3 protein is CASSFGQGYQETQYF. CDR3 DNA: TGCGCCAGCAGCTTCGGACAGGGGTACCAAGAGACCCAGTACTTC.